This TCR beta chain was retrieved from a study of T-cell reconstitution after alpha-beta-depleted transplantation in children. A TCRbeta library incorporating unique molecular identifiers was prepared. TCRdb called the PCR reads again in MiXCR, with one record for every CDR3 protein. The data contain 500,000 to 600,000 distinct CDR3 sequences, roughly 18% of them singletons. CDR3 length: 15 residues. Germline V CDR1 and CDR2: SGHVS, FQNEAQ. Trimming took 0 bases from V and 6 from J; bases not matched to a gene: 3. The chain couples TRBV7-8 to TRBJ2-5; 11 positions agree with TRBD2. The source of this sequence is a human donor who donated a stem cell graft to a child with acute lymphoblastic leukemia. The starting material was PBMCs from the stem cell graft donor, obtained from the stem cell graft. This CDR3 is CASSLAGTSGQTQYF. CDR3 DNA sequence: TGTGCCAGCAGCTTAGCCGGGACTAGCGGACAGACCCAGTACTTC.